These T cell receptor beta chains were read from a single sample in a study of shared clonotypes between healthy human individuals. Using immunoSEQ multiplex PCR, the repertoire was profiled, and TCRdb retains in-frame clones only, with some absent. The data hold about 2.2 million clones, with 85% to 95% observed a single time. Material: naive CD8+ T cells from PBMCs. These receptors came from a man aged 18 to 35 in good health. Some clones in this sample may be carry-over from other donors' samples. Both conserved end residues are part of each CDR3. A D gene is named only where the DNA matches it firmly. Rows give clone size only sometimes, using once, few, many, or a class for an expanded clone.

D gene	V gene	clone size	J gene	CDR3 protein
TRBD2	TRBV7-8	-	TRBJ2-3	CASSLLRAGGITDTQYF
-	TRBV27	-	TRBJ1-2	CASSPTREGGHYYGYTF
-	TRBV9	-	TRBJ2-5	CASSVGDSKETQYF
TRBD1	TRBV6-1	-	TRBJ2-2	CASSEVGDREAGELFF
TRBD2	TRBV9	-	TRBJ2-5	CASSPGLAGVETQYF
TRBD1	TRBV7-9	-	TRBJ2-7	CASSGTGTGSYEQYF
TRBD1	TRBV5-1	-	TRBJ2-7	CASSLAMTGGDEQYF
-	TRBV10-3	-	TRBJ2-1	CAISESGYPGNEQFF
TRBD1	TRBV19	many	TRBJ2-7	CASSAWDRGYEQYF
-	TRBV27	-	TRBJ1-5	CASNEGRGWPQHF
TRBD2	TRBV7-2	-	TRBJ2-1	CASSLGGLAGKSSYNEQFF
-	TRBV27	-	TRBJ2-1	CASSFFGDEQFF
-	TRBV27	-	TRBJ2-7	CASSFGVTYEQYF
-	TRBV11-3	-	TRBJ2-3	CASSLGYSTDTQYF
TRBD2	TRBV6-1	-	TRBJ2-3	CASSERVLSGRAVDTQYF
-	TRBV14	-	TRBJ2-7	CASSRDSRGDEQYF
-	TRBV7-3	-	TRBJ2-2	CASSLKLFTGELFF
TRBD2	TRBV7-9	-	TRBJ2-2	CASSLWPSGSRTGELFF
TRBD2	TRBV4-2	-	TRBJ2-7	CASRESEMAGGGYYEQYF
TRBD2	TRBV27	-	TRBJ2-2	CASSIPTSGRPGELFF
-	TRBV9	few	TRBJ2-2	CASSGRAPNTGELFF
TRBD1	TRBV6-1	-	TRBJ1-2	CASSPGQGFYGYTF
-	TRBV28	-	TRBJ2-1	CASQPAVTAPDNEQFF
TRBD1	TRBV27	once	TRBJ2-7	CASSLARRGPEQYF
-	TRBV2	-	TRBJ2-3	CASGPSISTDTQYF
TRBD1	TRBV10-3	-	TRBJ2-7	CAISDRDSLYEQYF
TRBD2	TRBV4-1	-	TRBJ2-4	CASSQILGGEGVGNIQYF
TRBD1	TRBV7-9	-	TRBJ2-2	CASSSSPIDRDTGELFF
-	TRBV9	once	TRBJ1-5	CASSVERDTQPQHF
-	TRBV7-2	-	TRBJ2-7	CASSFGQWDYEQYF
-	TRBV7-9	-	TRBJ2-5	CASSQTFSQETQYF
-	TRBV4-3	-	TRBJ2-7	CASSQDGAVHYEQYF
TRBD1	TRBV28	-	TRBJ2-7	CATQPGQGYEQYF
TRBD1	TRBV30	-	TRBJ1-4	CAWGSGTGDEKLFF
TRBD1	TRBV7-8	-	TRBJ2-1	CASSSSRAGQGDNEQFF
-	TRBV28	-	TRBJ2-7	CASRPGPSSSYEQYF
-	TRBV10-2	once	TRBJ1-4	CASSERYATNEKLFF
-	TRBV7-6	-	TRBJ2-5	CASSLLTLGQETQYF
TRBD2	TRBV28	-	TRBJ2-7	CASSLLREFEQYF
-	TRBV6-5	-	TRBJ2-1	CASSYRLGNEQFF
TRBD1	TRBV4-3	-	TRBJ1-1	CASSQSQGANTEAFF